This T cell receptor beta chain is drawn from a study of T cells after yellow fever vaccination. About the study: Low-cell-number fractions were prepared with SMART-Seq v4 Ultra Low Input.

In its sample, this clonotype was seen many times. Its antigen is undetermined. The CDR3 has 14 residues. The germline V and J ends were trimmed by 6 bases and 0 bases, with 10 bases remaining between them. Germline V lookup: CDR1 MNHEY, CDR2 SVGAGI. In making TCR cDNA, 5'RACE template switching added a universal primer site and UMIs to it. Via MiXCR, TCRdb re-called the 5' RACE reads, giving one row per CDR3 protein. The table records about 320,000 distinct CDR3 sequences, 3.5% to 4.5% of them present only once. The study's findings and limits: Compared with primary, the secondary response was weaker and peaked at day 5, not 15. Contamination by abundant bulk-population clonotypes could be present in FACS-sorted repertoires.

The chain employs TRBV6-5 and TRBJ2-3, with TRBD2 as a possible D gene (5 bases). This material consisted of PBMCs, taken 15 days after the yellow fever booster vaccination. The clonotype was recovered from a man between 18 and 29 years old who received the YFV17D yellow fever vaccine. The CDR3 sequence: CASSPWTSTDTQYF. DNA for the CDR3: TGTGCCAGCAGCCCATGGACTAGCACAGATACGCAGTATTTT.